This T cell receptor beta chain was identified during a study of blood T cell repertoires in COVID-19. V gave up 0 bases and J gave up 0 bases, with 9 bases separating them. Germline lookup yields CDR1 LGHNA and CDR2 YNFKEQ. The CDR3 loop spans 15 amino acids. The data were produced by immunoSEQ multiplex PCR, yet TCRdb's version contains in-frame clones alone and is incomplete. The sample contains 200,000 to 300,000 clones, 87% of which appear only once. The chain joins TRBV4-2 to TRBJ2-7; maybe TRBD2 (5 bases). This clonotype was sampled from a man between 18 and 35 years old with active or convalescent COVID-19. Sequenced material: peripheral blood. The chain's CDR3 is CASSQDSASSYEQYF. CDR3 nucleotide sequence: TGTGCCAGCAGCCAAGATAGCGCCAGCTCCTACGAGCAGTACTTC.